This T cell receptor beta chain is drawn from a study of shared clonotypes between healthy human individuals. TCRdb keeps only in-frame clones here, not all; method: immunoSEQ multiplex PCR. The sample carries about 710,000 clones, 72% recorded once. Trimming at V came to 4 bases and at J to 5 bases, leaving 5 bases not matched to a gene. The CDR3 has 13 residues. Germline V gene lookup returns CDR1 MDHEN and CDR2 SYDVKM. All the donors were Caucasian adults who lived in Nashville, Tennessee. This chain uses TRBV28 with TRBJ2-7, with 7 bases aligning to TRBD1. This receptor was taken from a woman in her twenties or thirties in good health. The sample comprised memory CD4+ T cells sorted from blood. This sample's subset: CD45RA-negative fraction. CDR3 amino acids: CASSYPDRHEQYF. The CDR3 DNA reads as TGTGCCAGCAGTTACCCGGACAGGCACGAGCAGTACTTC. Full variable domain (remainder filled in from reference TRBV28 and TRBJ2-7): DVKVTQSSRYLVKRTGEKVFLECVQDMDHENMFWYRQDPGLGLRLIYFSYDVKMKEKGDIPEGYSVSREKKERFSLILESASTNQTSMYLCASSYPDRHEQYFGPGTRLTVT.